This paragraph covers one T cell receptor beta chain sequence. Its matching antigen is unknown. The sample comes from a study of vaccination effects on CD4 cells after COVID-19. Study results and caveats: Vaccine- and infection-induced clones showed marked clonal contraction late following vaccination.

Antigen-specific CD4+ T cells were first expanded with viral peptide pools by the ViraFEST assay and only then sequenced. Scientists isolated CD4+ T cells after a roughly 10-day culture period ended. Vaccination of participants consisted of two doses of either the BNT162b2 or mRNA-1273 vaccine. Data came from immunoSEQ multiplex PCR; TCRdb stores just in-frame clones and leaves some out. The data show about 59,000 clones, with around 82% seen just once and approximately 1.9% held by the top ten. Trimming took off 3 bases at V and 3 bases at J, with 6 bases between the two ends. CDR3 length: 13 residues. The germline gives CDR1 SGHTA, CDR2 FQGTGA.

The clonotype comes from a human donor who received a COVID-19 vaccine. The chain couples TRBV7-3 to TRBJ1-5; TRBD1 might be the D (5 bases). Material: CD4+ T cells from PBMCs cultured with HCoV-OC43 spike peptides, obtained after COVID-19 vaccination. The subset was: HCoV-OC43 spike overlapping peptide pool stimulation. The CDR3 DNA reads TGTGCCAGCAGCTTGACAGCCAATCAGCCCCAGCATTTT. Translating gives CASSLTANQPQHF.